These T cell receptor beta chains were read from a single sample in a study of cytomegalovirus exposure and HLA in healthy donors. Profiling relied on immunoSEQ multiplex PCR, and the TCRdb table lists in-frame clones only, not all of them. The sample has 150,000 or so clones. Sequenced sample: PBMCs. These receptors all stem from a woman aged 55-69 years in good health and CMV-seronegative. CDR3s leave out the opening cysteine and the closing phenylalanine or tryptophan.

j_gene | v_gene | CDR3aa
TRBJ1-1 | TRBV6-6 | ASSWTGGGMNTEAF
TRBJ2-7 | TRBV9 | ASSVGAPSYEQY
TRBJ1-4 | TRBV15 | ATSRKGGTGGLRKLF
TRBJ1-4 | TRBV7-8 | ASSYNRGRNEKLF
TRBJ2-7 | TRBV5-5 | ASSRGQGIYEQY
TRBJ2-7 | TRBV10-1 | ASSPGQAYEQY
TRBJ1-1 | TRBV7-9 | ASSLGGDRDTEAF
TRBJ2-7 | TRBV29-1 | SVQSGGTGGGEQY
- | TRBV12-5 | ASGLGAGGRYEQY
TRBJ2-2 | TRBV27 | ASSLYGQGDTGELF
TRBJ1-2 | TRBV5-4 | ASSLIGGNYGYT
TRBJ1-3 | TRBV5-4 | ASSLGGGLADGNTIY
TRBJ2-1 | TRBV10-2 | ASSLRTSFWSEQF
TRBJ1-4 | TRBV2 | ASSEGHPNEKLF
TRBJ2-1 | TRBV27 | ASSLIRGEQF
TRBJ2-1 | TRBV7-7 | ASSLGQYNEQF
TRBJ1-1 | TRBV10-2 | ASKGIQANTEAF
TRBJ1-5 | TRBV2 | ASSEQTGNQPQH
TRBJ1-5 | TRBV9 | ASSGGHSNQPQH
TRBJ2-2 | TRBV4-1 | ASSQEAGTSGGILGELF
TRBJ2-3 | TRBV7-3 | ASSSRTSGRGTDTQY
TRBJ1-6 | TRBV5-1 | ASSWDFNSPLH